Sequencing of this TCR beta chain was carried out in a study of T cells in Graves' hyperthyroidism and ophthalmopathy. Study information: The blood sample was taken at first diagnosis, before treatment began.

Ophthalmopathy patients all had a Clinical Activity Score of at least 3, a NOSPECS grade of at least 4 and disease under 3 months old. Fresh peripheral blood, around 9.2 ml of it, supplied the PBMCs. This clonotype occurred many times. The CDR3 runs to 11 residues. V was clipped by 2 bases and J by 5 bases, with 6 bases between them. The germline V gene encodes CDR1 GTSNPN and CDR2 SVGIG (reference sequence). It was RNA transcripts that yielded the amplified TCR beta CDR3 regions. The TCR CDR3 was amplified in a first-round RT-PCR using the HTBI primer set. TCRdb fed the multiplex PCR reads into MiXCR, producing one record per CDR3 protein. The table has some 650,000 distinct CDR3 sequences, roughly 15% seen once; the top ten hold less than 3.5%.

The source of this sequence is a woman aged 40 to 50 with Graves' ophthalmopathy. The rearrangement links TRBV30 to TRBJ2-5, with D hard to call. The sequencing input was blood. The CDR3 sequence: CAWSRGETQYF. For the CDR3, the DNA is TGTGCCTGGAGTAGAGGCGAGACCCAGTACTTC.